This entry concerns a single T cell receptor (beta chain). Its specificity is not known. This entry comes from a study of T cell responses to AZD1222 COVID-19 vaccine. Study as a whole: Second-dose groups at about 4 or about 12 weeks were pooled.

General study results and limits: Repertoire collection took place solely once the T cell response had peaked. Recipients of two AZD1222 doses showed rising Spike-specific TCR breadth and depth.

The protocol was immunoSEQ multiplex PCR, while the TCRdb copy is restricted to in-frame clones and leaves out a portion. The sample has roughly 100,000 clones; 86% are singletons. V was clipped by 6 bases and J by 0 bases, with 11 bases between them. In germline, CDR1 is LGHDT, CDR2 YNNKEL (reference sequence). The CDR3 totals 15 residues. This TCR derives from an adult in good health. The sample here was peripheral blood, taken on day 0 of AZD1222 vaccination. The V gene is TRBV3-1 (or the pseudogene TRBV3-2), the J gene TRBJ2-2; D call uncertain. CDR3 amino acids: CASRVTRPNTGELFF. CDR3 bases: TGTGCCAGCAGAGTGACAAGACCGAACACCGGGGAGCTGTTTTTT.